Listed here is a single T cell receptor (beta chain). Its matching antigen is unknown. Data came from immunoSEQ multiplex PCR; TCRdb stores just in-frame clones and leaves some out. The sample lists approximately 150,000 clones, 87% occurring once. Donors were drawn from the approximately 110-subject validation cohort, separate from the approximately 670-subject first cohort. The data were taken from a study of cytomegalovirus exposure and HLA in healthy donors. This CDR3 contains 16 residues. Trimming stripped 0 bases from V and 1 base from J, with 11 bases between. Germline V CDR1 and CDR2: MGHRA, YSYEKL. Findings and limits, study-wide: Subsequent analysis of the 120 or so validation repertoires found a tendency for first-cohort TCR clusters to co-occur.

V is TRBV4-1 and J is TRBJ2-3, with D possibly matching TRBD1 (5 bases). The specimen was PBMCs. This receptor was taken from a man aged 18 to 29 in good health and CMV-seropositive. CDR3 DNA: TGCGCCAGCAGCCAAGAAGGGGCACAGGGCACAGATACGCAGTATTTT. Its protein is CASSQEGAQGTDTQYF.